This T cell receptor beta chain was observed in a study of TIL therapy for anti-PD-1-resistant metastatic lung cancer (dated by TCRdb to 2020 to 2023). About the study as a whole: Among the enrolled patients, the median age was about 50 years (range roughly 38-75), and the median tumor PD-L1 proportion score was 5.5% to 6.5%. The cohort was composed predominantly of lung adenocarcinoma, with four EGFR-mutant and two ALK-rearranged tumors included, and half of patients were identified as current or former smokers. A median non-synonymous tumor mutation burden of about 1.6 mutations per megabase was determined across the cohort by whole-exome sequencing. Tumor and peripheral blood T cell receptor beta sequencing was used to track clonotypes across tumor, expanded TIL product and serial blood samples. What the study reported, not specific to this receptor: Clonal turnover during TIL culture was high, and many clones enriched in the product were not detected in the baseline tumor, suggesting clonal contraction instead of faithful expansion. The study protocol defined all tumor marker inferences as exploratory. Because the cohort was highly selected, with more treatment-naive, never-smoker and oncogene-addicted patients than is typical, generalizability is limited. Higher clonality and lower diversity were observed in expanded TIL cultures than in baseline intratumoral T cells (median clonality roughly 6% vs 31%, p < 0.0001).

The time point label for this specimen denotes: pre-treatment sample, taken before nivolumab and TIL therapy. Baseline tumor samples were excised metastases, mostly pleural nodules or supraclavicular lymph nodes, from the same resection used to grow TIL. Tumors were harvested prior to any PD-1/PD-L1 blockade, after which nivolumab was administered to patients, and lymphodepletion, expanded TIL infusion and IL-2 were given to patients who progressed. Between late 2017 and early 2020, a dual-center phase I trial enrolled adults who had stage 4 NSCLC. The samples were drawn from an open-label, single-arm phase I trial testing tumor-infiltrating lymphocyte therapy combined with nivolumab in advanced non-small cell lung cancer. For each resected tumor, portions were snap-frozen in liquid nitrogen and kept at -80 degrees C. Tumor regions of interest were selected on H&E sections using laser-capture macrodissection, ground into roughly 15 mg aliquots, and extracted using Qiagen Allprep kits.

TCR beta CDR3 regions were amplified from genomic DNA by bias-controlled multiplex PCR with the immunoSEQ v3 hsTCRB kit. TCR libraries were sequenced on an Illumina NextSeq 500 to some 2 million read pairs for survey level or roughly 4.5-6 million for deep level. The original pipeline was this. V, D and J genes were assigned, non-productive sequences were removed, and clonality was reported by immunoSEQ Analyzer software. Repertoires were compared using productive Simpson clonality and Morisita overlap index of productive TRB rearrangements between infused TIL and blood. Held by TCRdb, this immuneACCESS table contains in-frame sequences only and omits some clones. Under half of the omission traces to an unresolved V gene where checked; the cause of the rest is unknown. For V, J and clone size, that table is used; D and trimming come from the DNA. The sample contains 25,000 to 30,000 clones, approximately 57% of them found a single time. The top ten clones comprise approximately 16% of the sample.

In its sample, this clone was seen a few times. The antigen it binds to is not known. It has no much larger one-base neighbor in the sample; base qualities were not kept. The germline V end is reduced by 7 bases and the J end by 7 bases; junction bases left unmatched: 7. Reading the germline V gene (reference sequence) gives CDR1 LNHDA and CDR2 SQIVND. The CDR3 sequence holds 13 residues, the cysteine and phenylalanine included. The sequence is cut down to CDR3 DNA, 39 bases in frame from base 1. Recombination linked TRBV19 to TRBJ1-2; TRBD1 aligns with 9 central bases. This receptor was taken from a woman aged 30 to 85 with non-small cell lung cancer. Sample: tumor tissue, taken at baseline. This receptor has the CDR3 CASNVDRGSGYTF. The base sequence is TGTGCCAGTAATGTCGACAGGGGGTCTGGCTACACCTTC. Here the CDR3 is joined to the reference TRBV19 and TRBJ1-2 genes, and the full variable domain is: DGGITQSPKYLFRKEGQNVTLSCEQNLNHDAMYWYRQDPGQGLRLIYYSQIVNDFQKGDIAEGYSVSREKKESFPLTVTSAQKNPTAFYLCASNVDRGSGYTFGSGTRLTVV.